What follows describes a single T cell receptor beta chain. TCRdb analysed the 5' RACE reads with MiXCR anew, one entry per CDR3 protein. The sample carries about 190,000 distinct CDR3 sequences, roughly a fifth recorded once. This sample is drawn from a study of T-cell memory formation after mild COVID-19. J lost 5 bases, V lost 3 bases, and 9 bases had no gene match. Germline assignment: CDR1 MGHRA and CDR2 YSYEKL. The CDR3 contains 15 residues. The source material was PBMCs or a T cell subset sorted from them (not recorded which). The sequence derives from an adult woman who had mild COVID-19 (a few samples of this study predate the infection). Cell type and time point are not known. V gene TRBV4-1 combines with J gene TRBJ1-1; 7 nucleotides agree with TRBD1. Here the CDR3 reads CASSHRGGAGTEAFF. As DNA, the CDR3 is TGCGCCAGCAGCCACCGAGGGGGCGCAGGGACTGAAGCTTTCTTT.